A selection of T cell receptor beta chains follows, all from one sample in a study of T and B cells in COVID-19 patients. TCRdb ran MiXCR on the multiplex PCR reads and lists one entry per CDR3 protein. The sample holds around 28,000 distinct CDR3 sequences, approximately 32% seen once. The sequenced material came from blood. The receptors were gathered from a human donor who had recovered from COVID-19. Each CDR3 is given with its conserved first and last residue. Fields, in order: CDR3 DNA, CDR3 protein, V gene, D gene, clone size, J gene. The D gene is left open where the match is weak. The size field is filled for only some rows; it gives once, few, many or a size class.

TGCGCCAGCAGCCCGGACAACAAAGAGACCCAGTACTTC,CASSPDNKETQYF,TRBV4-3,.,.,TRBJ2-5
TGTGCCAGCAGTATCAGGGCAACTAATGAAAAACTGTTTTTT,CASSIRATNEKLFF,TRBV6-1,.,few,TRBJ1-4
TGTGCCAGCAGCTCGACTAGATCCTACGAGCAGTACTTC,CASSSTRSYEQYF,TRBV7-9,.,few,TRBJ2-7
TGTGCCAGCAAACCCGGGACTCCCCAATCCCCCGTGGCCTCCTACAATGAGCAGTTCTTC,CASKPGTPQSPVASYNEQFF,TRBV6-5,.,few,TRBJ2-1
TGTGCCAGTAGCCCAACGGACAGGTATTCAGCTAACTATGGCTACACCTTC,CASSPTDRYSANYGYTF,TRBV19,TRBD1,medium-sized,TRBJ1-2
TGTGCCAGCAGCTTGGATGGTCCCAACACTGAAGCTTTCTTT,CASSLDGPNTEAFF,TRBV5-6,.,few,TRBJ1-1
TGTGCCAGTAGCGGACTAGCGGGAGACTACGAGCAGTACTTC,CASSGLAGDYEQYF,TRBV19,TRBD2,.,TRBJ2-7
TGTGCCAGCAGTGAATTGCTTCCTGGGGAGCTGTTTTTT,CASSELLPGELFF,TRBV6-1,.,few,TRBJ2-2
TGCAGTGCTGAAGCCCTCGCGGGAGAAACTTACAATGAGCAGTTCTTC,CSAEALAGETYNEQFF,TRBV20-1,TRBD2,.,TRBJ2-1
TGTGCCAGCCGACAGGGGCTAGACGAGCAGTACTTC,CASRQGLDEQYF,TRBV6-5,TRBD1,.,TRBJ2-7
TGTGCCAGCAGCCCCTCAGGACAGGGGGTATACTACGAGCAGTACTTC,CASSPSGQGVYYEQYF,TRBV7-2,TRBD1,few,TRBJ2-7